Each of the 12 T cell receptor beta chains below was sequenced from the same sample in a study of blood T cell repertoires in COVID-19. Generated by immunoSEQ multiplex PCR, the TCRdb table keeps only in-frame clones and is missing some. The sample has over 250,000 clones, roughly 84% seen once. The sample comprised peripheral blood. The receptor source for this set is a human donor with COVID-19, enrolled during active disease. The donor label of this sample is uncertain.

The chain combines TRBV5-1 with TRBJ1-2; 7 nucleotides align to TRBD1. Germline CDR1 reads SGHRS; CDR2 reads YFSETQ. The CDR3 consists of 13 residues. V shed 4 bases and J 4 bases; nucleotides not matched to a gene: 4. CDR3 nucleotides: TGCGCCAGCAGCGTGGGACAGCCCTATGGCTACACCTTC. Its translation: CASSVGQPYGYTF.

The chain links TRBV18 to TRBJ1-4; TRBD1 agrees at 7 bases. Unmatched junction bases numbered 20, after V lost 5 bases and J lost 5 bases. The CDR3 is made up of 19 amino acids. CDR1 and CDR2 (germline): KGHSH, LQKENI. In DNA form, the CDR3 reads TGTGCCAGCTCAACAAGGCTGGCAAAAGGGGACAGCCTAAATGAAAAACTGTTTTTT. Amino acid sequence: CASSTRLAKGDSLNEKLFF.

V and J are TRBV4-3 and TRBJ1-1; D is unresolved. V lost 0 bases and J lost 2, with 10 bases in between. Germline V gene lookup returns CDR1 LGHNA and CDR2 YSLEER. This CDR3 has 15 amino acids. The CDR3 is CASSQEVQVNTEAFF. As DNA, the CDR3 is TGCGCCAGCAGCCAAGAGGTCCAGGTCAACACTGAAGCTTTCTTT.

V and J are TRBV18 and TRBJ1-1, with D hard to call. The CDR3 runs 13 residues. The ends were cut back, 2 bases at V and 7 bases at J, with 11 bases in the middle. Germline V CDR1 and CDR2: KGHSH, LQKENI. Written as DNA, the CDR3 is TGTGCCAGCTCACCAATATTGCGGGTTGAAGCTTTCTTT. Residues: CASSPILRVEAFF.

The V call is TRBV7-6, the J call TRBJ2-2; TRBD2 aligns across 9 bases. Germline trimming cut 5 bases from V and 3 bases from J; bases unmatched to any gene: 7. CDR1 is SGHVS and CDR2 is FNYEAQ in the germline V gene. CDR3 length: 16 amino acids. CDR3: CASSPRTSADTGELFF. CDR3 sequence (DNA): TGTGCCAGCAGCCCAAGGACTAGCGCCGACACCGGGGAGCTGTTTTTT.

The genes are TRBV5-1 and TRBJ1-1; the D gene is possibly TRBD1 (5 bases). The CDR3 consists of 16 residues. CDR1 is SGHRS and CDR2 is YFSETQ in the germline V gene. V lost 0 bases to trimming and J lost 0 bases, with 12 bases between them. CDR3 protein: CASSLEAGQVNTEAFF. CDR3 nucleotides: TGCGCCAGCAGCTTGGAAGCGGGGCAGGTGAACACTGAAGCTTTCTTT.

The chain is built from TRBV7-2 and TRBJ2-2; 7 bases are shared with TRBD2. Germline V lookup: CDR1 SGHTA, CDR2 FQGNSA. Trimming took 1 base from V and 6 from J; bases not matched to a gene: 8. CDR3 length: 16 residues. The CDR3 here is CASSLVSSGAAGELFF. Written as DNA, the CDR3 is TGTGCCAGCAGCTTAGTTTCTAGCGGTGCGGCCGGGGAGCTGTTTTTT. Combining the CDR3 with reference TRBV7-2 and TRBJ2-2 gives the whole variable domain GAGVSQSPSNKVTEKGKDVELRCDPISGHTALYWYRQSLGQGLEFLIYFQGNSAPDKSGLPSDRFSAERTGGSVSTLTIQRTQQEDSAVYLCASSLVSSGAAGELFFGEGSRLTVL.

V usage is TRBV20-1 and J usage is TRBJ1-5, with 8 bases lining up with TRBD1. J lost 6 bases, V lost 3 bases, and 7 bases had no gene match. Germline loops: CDR1 DFQATT, CDR2 SNEGSKA (reference sequence). The CDR3 has 14 amino acids. The CDR3, as DNA: TGCAGTGCTAGTTCGAGACAGGGGATTCAGCCCCAGCATTTT. Its translation: CSASSRQGIQPQHF.

The chain has TRBV2 and TRBJ2-7; D not resolved. With 2 bases removed from V and 1 base from J, the gap between germline ends came to 9 bases. Germline loops: CDR1 SNHLY, CDR2 FYNNEI. There are 14 residues in the CDR3. CDR3: CASSERGASYEQYF. In DNA, the CDR3 is TGTGCCAGCAGTGAACGAGGTGCGTCCTACGAGCAGTACTTC.

The chain couples TRBV5-1 to TRBJ2-2; perhaps TRBD2 as D (5 bases). The V gene lost 4 bases and the J gene lost 0 bases, with 10 bases spanning the gap. Germline CDR1 is SGHRS and CDR2 is YFSETQ. The CDR3 totals 15 residues. CDR3 in amino acids: CASSPTRANTGELFF. The CDR3 nucleotides read TGCGCCAGCAGCCCCACTAGGGCGAACACCGGGGAGCTGTTTTTT.

The genes are TRBV27 and TRBJ1-5; 8 nucleotides agree with TRBD1. In germline, CDR1 is MNHEY, CDR2 SMNVEV (reference sequence). V lost 5 bases and J lost 2; bases outside the gene matches: 5. This CDR3 is 15 amino acids long. This CDR3 reads CASSQQGQGNQPQHF. The CDR3 DNA sequence: TGTGCCAGCAGTCAACAGGGACAGGGCAATCAGCCCCAGCATTTT.

The V call is TRBV7-8, the J call TRBJ2-7; 7 bases are a match to TRBD2. In germline, CDR1 is SGHVS, CDR2 FQNEAQ. This CDR3 is built from 12 residues. V dropped 5 bases and J dropped 5; count of bases not matched to a gene: 3. CDR3 in DNA: TGTGCCAGCAGCGGTACTAGCGACGAGCAGTACTTC. Its protein is CASSGTSDEQYF.